One and the same sample provided the 27 T cell receptor beta chains below, sequenced in a study of CD4+ T cells in melanoma. The assay was immunoSEQ multiplex PCR, and TCRdb's table has in-frame clones only and misses some. The data show about 140,000 clones, nearly 95% seen once. The receptors derive from a human donor with melanoma.

The V gene is TRBV28, the J gene TRBJ1-1; tentatively, D is TRBD1 (5 bases). Trimming stripped 0 bases from V and 2 bases from J, with 22 bases between. This CDR3 region has 19 residues. Per the germline V gene, CDR1 is MDHEN and CDR2 is SYDVKM. CDR3 sequence (DNA): TGTGCCAGCAGTTTATGGCCCCTCCGGGGCGGATGGGGAAACACTGAAGCTTTCTTT. As protein: CASSLWPLRGGWGNTEAFF.

This chain uses TRBV2 with TRBJ2-2, with D uncertain. Germline V lookup: CDR1 SNHLY, CDR2 FYNNEI. This CDR3 is built from 12 residues. V was pared by 3 bases and J by 7 bases, with 6 bases between. The CDR3 sequence: CASSEDIGELFF. Written as DNA, the CDR3 is TGTGCCAGCAGTGAGGATATCGGGGAGCTGTTTTTT. The whole variable domain, filled in from reference TRBV2 and TRBJ2-2, reads EPEVTQTPSHQVTQMGQEVILRCVPISNHLYFYWYRQILGQKVEFLVSFYNNEISEKSEIFDDQFSVERPDGSNFTLKIRSTKLEDSAMYFCASSEDIGELFFGEGSRLTVL.

This clone was seen a few times. J is TRBJ1-2 and V is TRBV7-8; D perhaps matches TRBD1 (5 bases). This CDR3 spans 13 amino acids. From germline, CDR1 is SGHVS and CDR2 FQNEAQ. Trimming left V 5 bases short and J 2 bases short, with 9 bases between. Here the CDR3 reads CASSAQVNYGYTF. The DNA for the CDR3 is TGTGCCAGCAGCGCACAGGTGAACTATGGCTACACCTTC.

The chain recombines TRBV18 with TRBJ2-7; TRBD1 matches at 9 bases. V trimming: 3 bases; J trimming: 0 bases; junction bases outside the gene matches: 3. The CDR3 contains 15 residues. CDR1 and CDR2 (germline): KGHSH, LQKENI. This CDR3 reads CASSPGTGSSYEQYF. DNA for the CDR3: TGTGCCAGCTCACCTGGGACAGGGAGCTCCTACGAGCAGTACTTC.

This rearrangement joins TRBV6-6 to TRBJ2-7; TRBD2 agrees at 11 bases. This CDR3 contains 13 residues. Trimming removed 7 bases from V and 4 bases from J; junction bases left unmatched: 3. Germline V gene sequence: CDR1 MNHNY, CDR2 SVGAGI (reference sequence). The CDR3 DNA follows: TGTGCCAGCAAAGGGACTAGCGGTTACGAGCAGTACTTC. It yields the protein CASKGTSGYEQYF.

The chain combines TRBV2 with TRBJ1-1; D is unresolved. The CDR3 loop spans 16 amino acids. V shed 11 bases and J shed 0 bases, with 22 bases lying between them. Germline loops: CDR1 SNHLY, CDR2 FYNNEI. This chain's CDR3 is CASGRWTIGMNTEAFF. CDR3 in DNA: TGTGCCTCGGGCAGGTGGACGATTGGCATGAACACTGAAGCTTTCTTT. The full variable domain, in which reference TRBV2 and TRBJ1-1 provide the parts outside the CDR3, is EPEVTQTPSHQVTQMGQEVILRCVPISNHLYFYWYRQILGQKVEFLVSFYNNEISEKSEIFDDQFSVERPDGSNFTLKIRSTKLEDSAMYFCASGRWTIGMNTEAFFGQGTRLTVV.

V is TRBV2 and J is TRBJ1-1, with D possibly matching TRBD1 (5 bases). V was cut by 4 bases and J by 8 bases, with 14 bases left in between. This CDR3 spans 13 amino acids. Germline CDR1 is SNHLY and CDR2 is FYNNEI. The CDR3 coding sequence is TGTGCCAGCAGTGCCCTCGGGGGTCGAGAAGCTTTCTTT. Amino acids: CASSALGGREAFF. Drawing the rest from reference TRBV2 and TRBJ1-1, the complete variable domain is EPEVTQTPSHQVTQMGQEVILRCVPISNHLYFYWYRQILGQKVEFLVSFYNNEISEKSEIFDDQFSVERPDGSNFTLKIRSTKLEDSAMYFCASSALGGREAFFGQGTRLTVV.

V and J are TRBV6-4 and TRBJ2-1; TRBD2 matches at 9 bases. V lost 0 bases, J lost 7 bases, and 7 bases stayed unmatched. The germline V gene has CDR1 MRHNA and CDR2 SNTAGT. The CDR3 is 16 amino acids. CDR3 nucleotide sequence: TGTGCCAGCAGTGACTCGGCGCGGGGGGGCCTTAATGAGCAGTTCTTC. It specifies CASSDSARGGLNEQFF.

The chain has TRBV2 and TRBJ2-5, with D tentatively TRBD1 or TRBD2 (5 bases each). The germline V and J ends were trimmed by 8 bases and 5 bases, with 15 bases remaining between them. Germline loops: CDR1 SNHLY, CDR2 FYNNEI. The CDR3 length is 13 residues. DNA for the CDR3: TGTGCCAGCGGACGACAGTCGGGGGAGACCCAGTACTTC. The encoded protein is CASGRQSGETQYF. Full variable domain (remainder filled in from reference TRBV2 and TRBJ2-5): EPEVTQTPSHQVTQMGQEVILRCVPISNHLYFYWYRQILGQKVEFLVSFYNNEISEKSEIFDDQFSVERPDGSNFTLKIRSTKLEDSAMYFCASGRQSGETQYFGPGTRLLVL.

The rearrangement uses TRBV5-4 and TRBJ2-2; D remains unclear. Per the germline V gene, CDR1 is SGHNT and CDR2 is YYREEE (reference sequence). Trimming left V 2 bases short and J 0 bases short, with 8 bases between. The CDR3 is made up of 15 amino acids. DNA of the CDR3: TGTGCCAGCAGCTTCAGTCAAACGAACACCGGGGAGCTGTTTTTT. Amino acids: CASSFSQTNTGELFF.

V usage is TRBV7-3 and J usage is TRBJ2-2; D gene ambiguous. Per the germline V gene, CDR1 is SGHTA and CDR2 is FQGTGA. The CDR3 spans 12 residues. With 4 bases removed from V and 8 bases from J, the gap between germline ends came to 8 bases. CDR3 coding DNA: TGTGCCAGCAGCTCATCAAAGGGGGAGCTGTTTTTT. Its protein is CASSSSKGELFF.

V usage is TRBV18 and J usage is TRBJ1-3; a weak D match, TRBD1 (5 bases). CDR1 and CDR2 from the germline V gene are KGHSH and LQKENI. The V end was cut by 4 bases, the J end by 0 bases, with 16 bases between. This CDR3 is built from 17 residues. The CDR3 sequence: CASSRGGARTSGNTIYF. The CDR3 DNA is TGTGCCAGCTCACGGGGAGGGGCTAGAACCTCTGGAAACACCATATATTTT.

To note about this clone: The junction departs from the called germline gene at one end, perhaps through a read error. This CDR3 reads CASSLLRNTEAFF. CDR3 coding DNA: TGTGCTAGCAGCTTATTACGGAACACTGAAGCTTTCTTT. V usage is TRBV7-7 and J usage is TRBJ1-1; D is uncertain. The CDR3 runs 13 residues. The V gene's germline CDR1 is SSHAT and CDR2 FNYEAQ (reference sequence).

The V and J genes are TRBV5-1 and TRBJ2-2; TRBD1 agrees at 11 bases. The CDR3 length is 16 residues. V trimming: 4 bases; J trimming: 4 bases; junction bases outside the gene matches: 6. Germline V gives CDR1 SGHRS, CDR2 YFSETQ. CDR3 residues: CASSRTGTGGTGELFF. CDR3 bases: TGCGCCAGCAGCAGAACCGGGACAGGGGGCACCGGGGAGCTGTTTTTT.

This rearrangement joins TRBV6-5 to TRBJ1-6, with 8 nucleotides matching TRBD1. V gave up 6 bases and J gave up 10 bases; unmatched junction bases: 11. The CDR3 length is 15 residues. CDR1 is MNHEY, CDR2 SVGAGI, per germline. Written as DNA, the CDR3 is TGTGCCAGCAGCCCTAGGACAGGGTACAGCTCACCCCTCCACTTT. Its translation: CASSPRTGYSSPLHF.

This clone was observed once. V is TRBV6-5 and J is TRBJ1-6, with D possibly TRBD1 on 5 matching bases. CDR1 MNHEY and CDR2 SVGAGI come from the germline V gene. Trimming removed 6 bases from V and 4 bases from J, with 7 bases in between. The CDR3 has 13 residues. The CDR3 region has the DNA TGTGCCAGCAGCAGGGAATATAATTCACCCCTCCACTTT. Its protein product is CASSREYNSPLHF.

V usage is TRBV5-1 and J usage is TRBJ2-5, with TRBD2 as a possible D gene (6 bases). This CDR3 spans 14 amino acids. Between the trimmed V and J ends, which lost 0 bases and 1 base, there was a span of 7 bases. Germline V gives CDR1 SGHRS, CDR2 YFSETQ. The CDR3 protein is CASSLEEGQETQYF. The CDR3 DNA sequence: TGCGCCAGCAGCTTGGAGGAGGGCCAAGAGACCCAGTACTTC.

The J gene is TRBJ2-7, the V gene TRBV14; no firm D call. Germline assignment: CDR1 SGHDN and CDR2 FVKESK. This CDR3 region has 12 residues. V dropped 3 bases and J dropped 6 bases, with 9 bases sitting between them. The CDR3 reads CASSQGPREQYF. CDR3 in DNA: TGTGCCAGCAGCCAGGGTCCACGCGAGCAGTACTTC.

This CDR3 is CASSTNRLPGNTIYF. The CDR3 nucleotides are TGTGCCAGCAGCACAAACAGGTTACCGGGAAACACCATATATTTT. The J gene is TRBJ1-3, the V gene TRBV7-9; tentatively, D is TRBD1 (5 bases). Trimming removed 5 bases from V and 4 bases from J, with 15 bases in between. Germline V CDR1 and CDR2: SEHNR, FQNEAQ (reference sequence). This CDR3 spans 15 amino acids.

The V call is TRBV30, the J call TRBJ1-1; maybe TRBD1 (5 bases). The CDR3 length is 16 residues. V was shortened by 2 bases and J by 5 bases, with 21 bases between the two germline ends. From germline, CDR1 is GTSNPN and CDR2 SVGIG (reference sequence). CDR3 in amino acids: CAWSSASGTLWTEAFF. The CDR3 region has the DNA TGTGCCTGGAGTTCTGCCTCCGGGACCCTGTGGACTGAAGCTTTCTTT.

The CDR3: CACRRLADFSAAGNTIYF. CDR3 sequence (DNA): TGTGCCTGTCGCAGGTTGGCCGACTTCTCTGCGGCTGGAAACACCATATATTTT. The chain combines TRBV30 with TRBJ1-3; unclear D gene. This CDR3 spans 18 amino acids. CDR1 and CDR2 (germline): GTSNPN, SVGIG (reference sequence). V was shortened by 6 bases and J by 2 bases, with 26 bases between the two germline ends.

V and J are TRBV7-5 and TRBJ2-4; the D call of TRBD1 is as the table states it, not checked on the DNA. TRBV7-5 is classified as a pseudogene. There are 15 residues in the CDR3. The chain's CDR3 is CARRRQGMAKNIQYF. CDR3 nucleotides: TGTGCCAGAAGGAGACAGGGTATGGCCAAAAACATTCAGTACTTC.

The chain has TRBV6-1 and TRBJ2-1, with D maybe TRBD2 (6 bases). This CDR3 is built from 14 residues. V lost 2 bases and J 10 bases, leaving 15 bases between the germline ends. The germline V gene encodes CDR1 MNHNS and CDR2 SASEGT. This CDR3 reads CASSELLARGEQFF. CDR3 bases: TGTGCCAGCAGTGAATTGTTGGCTCGGGGGGAGCAGTTCTTC.

The chain carries TRBV7-2 and TRBJ1-1; unclear D gene. Germline V lookup: CDR1 SGHTA, CDR2 FQGNSA. The CDR3 covers 14 residues. V was pared by 5 bases and J by 5 bases, with 15 bases between. CDR3 loop: CASSVTGHETEAFF. CDR3 nucleotide sequence: TGTGCCAGCAGCGTGACGGGCCACGAGACTGAAGCTTTCTTT.

CDR3 nucleotide sequence: TGTGCCAGTAGTATGGGACAGTCGAACACTGAAGCTTTCTTT. This translates into CASSMGQSNTEAFF. The rearrangement links TRBV19 to TRBJ1-1; 7 bases fit TRBD1. The CDR3 consists of 14 residues. Germline CDR1 and CDR2: LNHDA and SQIVND (reference sequence). Unmatched junction bases numbered 2, after V lost 3 bases and J lost 1 base.

This chain connects TRBV28 to TRBJ1-4, with D tentatively TRBD1 (6 bases). Trimming pared 7 bases from V and 4 bases from J, leaving 10 bases between. The CDR3 is 13 residues long. Germline V gene lookup returns CDR1 MDHEN and CDR2 SYDVKM. CDR3 sequence: CASTDRFNEKLFF. The CDR3 DNA is TGTGCCAGCACCGACAGGTTTAATGAAAAACTGTTTTTT.

The V call is TRBV19, the J call TRBJ2-2; 8 bases fit TRBD1. With V trimmed by 10 bases and J by 6 bases, 13 bases remained unmatched. Germline assignment: CDR1 LNHDA and CDR2 SQIVND (reference sequence). The CDR3 consists of 15 residues. CDR3 in amino acids: CATSRSRDRSGELFF. The DNA of the CDR3 is TGTGCCACTTCCAGGAGCCGGGACAGGTCCGGGGAGCTGTTTTTT. The entire variable domain, with the rest obtained from reference TRBV19 and TRBJ2-2, is as follows: DGGITQSPKYLFRKEGQNVTLSCEQNLNHDAMYWYRQDPGQGLRLIYYSQIVNDFQKGDIAEGYSVSREKKESFPLTVTSAQKNPTAFYLCATSRSRDRSGELFFGEGSRLTVL.